This record covers a single T cell receptor (beta chain). This sample was included in a study of monozygotic twins with inflammatory bowel disease. Reprocessing the 5' RACE reads, TCRdb reports a single entry for every CDR3 protein and omits DNA. The sample totals approximately 400,000 distinct CDR3 sequences. Sequencing was performed on blood. This sequence originates from a human donor with ulcerative colitis or Crohn's disease, or a healthy co-twin of an affected twin (not recorded which).

CDR3 loop: CASSWPGQRVNTEAFF. J is TRBJ1-1 and V is TRBV5-5; TCRdb indicates TRBD1, and absent DNA this call remains unverified. Germline V lookup: CDR1 SGHKS, CDR2 YYEKEE (reference sequence). CDR3 length: 16 amino acids.